Listed below are T cell receptor beta chains from one sample, sequenced in a study of shared clonotypes between healthy human individuals. Produced via immunoSEQ multiplex PCR; TCRdb's table is partial and in-frame only. The data show 600,000 to 750,000 clones, approximately 77% seen once. The source material was memory CD4+ T cells sorted from blood. The source of these receptors is a woman in her 30s in good health. CDR3s include the opening cysteine and the closing phenylalanine or tryptophan. A D gene is named only where the DNA matches it firmly. Not every row has a clone size; where given, it reads once, few, many or a size class.

CDR3 length: 14
V gene: TRBV11-2
D gene: .
J gene: TRBJ2-7
clone size: few
CDR3 DNA: TGTGCCAGCAGCTTAGATCGGTGGGGTGTCGAGCAGTACTTC
CDR3 protein: CASSLDRWGVEQYF

CDR3 length: 15
V gene: TRBV5-1
D gene: TRBD1
J gene: TRBJ2-7
clone size: .
CDR3 DNA: TGCGCCAGCAGCCCAGCAGGGGGCACCCCCTACGAGCAGTACTTC
CDR3 protein: CASSPAGGTPYEQYF

CDR3 length: 16
V gene: TRBV19
D gene: TRBD1
J gene: TRBJ1-5
clone size: .
CDR3 DNA: TGTGCCAGTAGTATGGGGAGACAGGGAAGCAATCAGCCCCAGCATTTT
CDR3 protein: CASSMGRQGSNQPQHF

CDR3 length: 15
V gene: TRBV7-3
D gene: .
J gene: TRBJ1-1
clone size: .
CDR3 DNA: TGTGCCAGCAGCTCCGGGGGAGGGGAGGGCACTGAAGCTTTCTTT
CDR3 protein: CASSSGGGEGTEAFF

CDR3 length: 14
V gene: TRBV5-1
D gene: TRBD1
J gene: TRBJ1-4
clone size: few
CDR3 DNA: TGCGCCAGCCACGGGACAGGGAAGAATGAAAAACTGTTTTTT
CDR3 protein: CASHGTGKNEKLFF

CDR3 length: 12
V gene: TRBV29-1
D gene: TRBD1
J gene: TRBJ1-1
clone size: .
CDR3 DNA: TGCAGCGCCGACAGGGAAGTAACTGAAGCTTTCTTT
CDR3 protein: CSADREVTEAFF

CDR3 length: 13
V gene: TRBV29-1
D gene: TRBD1
J gene: TRBJ2-5
clone size: .
CDR3 DNA: TGCAGCGTTGAAAGGGGACAGCAAGAGACCCAGTACTTC
CDR3 protein: CSVERGQQETQYF

CDR3 length: 11
V gene: TRBV2
D gene: .
J gene: TRBJ2-3
clone size: once
CDR3 DNA: TGTGCCAGCAGTGATTATGATACGCAGTATTTT
CDR3 protein: CASSDYDTQYF

CDR3 length: 17
V gene: TRBV27
D gene: .
J gene: TRBJ1-3
clone size: .
CDR3 DNA: TGTGCCAGCAGTCCCGCGGGAGAGGGTAGGACGGGAAACACCATATATTTT
CDR3 protein: CASSPAGEGRTGNTIYF

CDR3 length: 14
V gene: TRBV19
D gene: .
J gene: TRBJ1-1
clone size: few
CDR3 DNA: TGTGCCAGTAGTATGCCCCGGGACCTCACTGAAGCTTTCTTT
CDR3 protein: CASSMPRDLTEAFF

CDR3 length: 14
V gene: TRBV4-1
D gene: .
J gene: TRBJ2-5
clone size: .
CDR3 DNA: TGCGCCAGCAAAGATCGTCCGGGGCAAGAGACCCAGTACTTC
CDR3 protein: CASKDRPGQETQYF

CDR3 length: 15
V gene: TRBV9
D gene: .
J gene: TRBJ2-1
clone size: .
CDR3 DNA: TGTGCCAGCAGCGAGGGGAGTCTGCCCTACAATGAGCAGTTCTTC
CDR3 protein: CASSEGSLPYNEQFF

CDR3 length: 14
V gene: TRBV28
D gene: .
J gene: TRBJ2-2
clone size: .
CDR3 DNA: TGTGCCAGCAGTTCGGGGTGGGTCTCCGGGGAGCTGTTTTTT
CDR3 protein: CASSSGWVSGELFF

CDR3 length: 16
V gene: TRBV28
D gene: TRBD1
J gene: TRBJ1-1
clone size: .
CDR3 DNA: TGTGCCAGCAGTTTATCACCAGGGGGCCGCGCCACTGAAGCTTTCTTT
CDR3 protein: CASSLSPGGRATEAFF

CDR3 length: 16
V gene: TRBV2
D gene: TRBD1
J gene: TRBJ2-6
clone size: many
CDR3 DNA: TGTGCCAGCAGTGAACAGGGGGCCGGTGGGGCCAACGTCCTGACTTTC
CDR3 protein: CASSEQGAGGANVLTF

CDR3 length: 14
V gene: TRBV5-6
D gene: .
J gene: TRBJ1-3
clone size: .
CDR3 DNA: TGTGCCAGCAGCTTGTTAGACTCTGGAAACACCATATATTTT
CDR3 protein: CASSLLDSGNTIYF

CDR3 length: 16
V gene: TRBV9
D gene: TRBD2
J gene: TRBJ2-1
clone size: .
CDR3 DNA: TGTGCCAGCAGCGTAGTGAGCGGCGGCGGGAGGAATGAGCAGTTCTTC
CDR3 protein: CASSVVSGGGRNEQFF

CDR3 length: 17
V gene: TRBV7-9
D gene: TRBD2
J gene: TRBJ2-5
clone size: .
CDR3 DNA: TGTGCCAGCAGCTTAGAGGCTAGCGGGAGTTTGTTGGAGACCCAGTACTTC
CDR3 protein: CASSLEASGSLLETQYF

CDR3 length: 16
V gene: TRBV9
D gene: TRBD2
J gene: TRBJ2-5
clone size: .
CDR3 DNA: TGTGCCAGCAGCGGTCTAGCGGGAGTAGGCCAAGAGACCCAGTACTTC
CDR3 protein: CASSGLAGVGQETQYF

CDR3 length: 15
V gene: TRBV30
D gene: TRBD1
J gene: TRBJ1-4
clone size: .
CDR3 DNA: TGTGCCTGGAGCATCGCCGGGACAGGGGGAAGAAAACTGTTTTTT
CDR3 protein: CAWSIAGTGGRKLFF

CDR3 length: 13
V gene: TRBV6-5
D gene: .
J gene: TRBJ1-1
clone size: .
CDR3 DNA: TGTGCCAGCAGCCCTCCGGACCGGATCGGGGCTTTCTTT
CDR3 protein: CASSPPDRIGAFF

CDR3 length: 13
V gene: TRBV19
D gene: .
J gene: TRBJ2-2
clone size: few
CDR3 DNA: TGTGCCAGTAGTACCCAAGCGGTCGGGGAGCTGTTTTTT
CDR3 protein: CASSTQAVGELFF

CDR3 length: 12
V gene: TRBV5-5
D gene: .
J gene: TRBJ1-5
clone size: .
CDR3 DNA: TGTGCCAGCAGCACACCCTTGGCAGCCCAGCATTTT
CDR3 protein: CASSTPLAAQHF

CDR3 length: 13
V gene: TRBV7-9
D gene: .
J gene: TRBJ1-1
clone size: few
CDR3 DNA: TGTGCCAGCAGCTTAAAAACTATCACTGAAGCTTTCTTT
CDR3 protein: CASSLKTITEAFF

CDR3 length: 15
V gene: TRBV5-1
D gene: TRBD2
J gene: TRBJ2-1
clone size: .
CDR3 DNA: TGCGCCAGCAGCTTGGTTCTAGCGGGAGATTCTAAGCAGTTCTTC
CDR3 protein: CASSLVLAGDSKQFF

CDR3 length: 15
V gene: TRBV2
D gene: TRBD2
J gene: TRBJ2-3
clone size: .
CDR3 DNA: TGTGCCAGCAGTGCGCAGCGGGAAAGCACAGATACGCAGTATTTT
CDR3 protein: CASSAQRESTDTQYF

CDR3 length: 14
V gene: TRBV25-1
D gene: TRBD1
J gene: TRBJ1-2
clone size: .
CDR3 DNA: TGTGCCAGCAGTGAATTTAACAGGGGCTATGGCTACACCTTC
CDR3 protein: CASSEFNRGYGYTF

CDR3 length: 16
V gene: TRBV2
D gene: TRBD2
J gene: TRBJ2-2
clone size: few
CDR3 DNA: TGTGCCAGCAGTCCAACTAGCGGGAGTTTCACCGGGGAGCTGTTTTTT
CDR3 protein: CASSPTSGSFTGELFF